This T cell receptor (beta chain) was documented in a study of tumor and adjacent non-tumor tissue in lung cancer. Study-level findings and limits: Tumor repertoires had a smaller top 100 clone share than normal lung.

RNA was extracted from bulk tissue without any cell sorting. This clonotype was found many times. Antigen specificity is unknown. A modified ARM-PCR protocol with three rounds of nested PCR amplified TCRbeta. A single record per CDR3 protein comes from TCRdb applying MiXCR to the multiplex PCR reads. The table has tens of thousands of distinct CDR3 sequences, around 70% seen once. V dropped 1 base and J dropped 5 bases, with 6 bases sitting between them. In germline, CDR1 is SGHVS, CDR2 FQNEAQ. The length of the CDR3 is 12 residues. The chain combines TRBV7-8 with TRBJ2-7; D is undetermined. The sequencing input was lung tumor tissue. This TCR was sampled from a woman in her sixties or seventies with non-small cell lung cancer. CDR3 in DNA: TGTGCCAGCAGCTTAGACTTGGACGAGCAGTACTTC. Its protein product is CASSLDLDEQYF.